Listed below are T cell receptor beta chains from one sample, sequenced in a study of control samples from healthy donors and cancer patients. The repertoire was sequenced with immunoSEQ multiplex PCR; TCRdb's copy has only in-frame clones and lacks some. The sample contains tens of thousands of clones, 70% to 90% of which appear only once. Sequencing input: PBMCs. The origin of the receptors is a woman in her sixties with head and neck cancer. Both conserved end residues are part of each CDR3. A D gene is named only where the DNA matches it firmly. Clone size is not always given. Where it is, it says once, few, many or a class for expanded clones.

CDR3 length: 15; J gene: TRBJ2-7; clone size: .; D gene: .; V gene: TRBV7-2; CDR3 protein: CASSLSRAISYEQYF; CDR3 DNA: TGTGCCAGCAGCTTATCCAGGGCCATTTCCTACGAGCAGTACTTC
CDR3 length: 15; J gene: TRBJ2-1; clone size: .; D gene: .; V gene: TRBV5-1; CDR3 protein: CASSLYGSPYNEQFF; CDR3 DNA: TGCGCCAGCAGCTTGTACGGGAGCCCCTACAATGAGCAGTTCTTC
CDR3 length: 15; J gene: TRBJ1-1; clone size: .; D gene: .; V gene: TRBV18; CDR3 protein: CASSPPAGADTEAFF; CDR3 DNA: TGTGCCAGCTCACCACCGGCAGGGGCAGATACTGAAGCTTTCTTT
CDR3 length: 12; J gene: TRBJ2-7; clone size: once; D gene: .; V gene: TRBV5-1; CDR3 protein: CASSLGDYEQYF; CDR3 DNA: TGCGCCAGCAGCTTGGGGGATTACGAGCAGTACTTC
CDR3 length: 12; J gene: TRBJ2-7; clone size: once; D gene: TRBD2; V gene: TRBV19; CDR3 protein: CAPGGETYEQYF; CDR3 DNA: TGTGCTCCGGGGGGGGAAACCTACGAGCAGTACTTC
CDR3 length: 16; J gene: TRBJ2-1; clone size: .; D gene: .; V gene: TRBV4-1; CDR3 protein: CASSQEVAGAHNEQFF; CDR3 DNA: TGCGCCAGCAGCCAAGAAGTAGCAGGGGCCCACAATGAGCAGTTCTTC
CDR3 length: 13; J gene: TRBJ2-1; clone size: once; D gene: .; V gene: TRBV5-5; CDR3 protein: CASSLGIALEQFF; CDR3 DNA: TGTGCCAGCAGCTTGGGGATAGCACTTGAGCAGTTCTTC
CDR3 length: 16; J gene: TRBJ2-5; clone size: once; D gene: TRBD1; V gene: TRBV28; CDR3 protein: CASSLFTGGLGETQYF; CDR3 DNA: TGTGCCAGCAGTTTATTTACAGGGGGCCTAGGAGAGACCCAGTACTTC
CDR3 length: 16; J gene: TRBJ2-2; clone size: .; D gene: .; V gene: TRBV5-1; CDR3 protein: CASSLRAGGATGELFF; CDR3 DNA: TGCGCCAGCAGCTTACGGGCCGGAGGCGCCACCGGGGAGCTGTTTTTT
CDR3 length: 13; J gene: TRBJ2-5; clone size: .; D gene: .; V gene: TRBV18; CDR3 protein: CASSLQPQETQYF; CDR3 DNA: TGTGCCAGCTCACTCCAACCTCAAGAGACCCAGTACTTC
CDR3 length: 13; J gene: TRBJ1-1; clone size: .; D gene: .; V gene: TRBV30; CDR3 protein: CAWRKTRDSEAFF; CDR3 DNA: TGTGCCTGGAGAAAGACCCGGGACTCTGAAGCTTTCTTT
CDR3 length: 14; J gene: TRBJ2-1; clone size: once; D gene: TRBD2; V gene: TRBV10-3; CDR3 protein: CAIGSSGDYNEQFF; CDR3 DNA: TGTGCCATCGGATCTAGCGGGGACTACAATGAGCAGTTCTTC
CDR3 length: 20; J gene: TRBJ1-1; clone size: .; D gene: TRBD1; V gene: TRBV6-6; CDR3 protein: CASSPRDRWGQNTGNTEAFF; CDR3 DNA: TGTGCCAGCAGTCCTAGGGACCGATGGGGACAGAATACGGGGAACACTGAAGCTTTCTTT
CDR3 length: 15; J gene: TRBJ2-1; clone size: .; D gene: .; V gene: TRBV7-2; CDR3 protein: CASSLAGVPNNEQFF; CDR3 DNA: TGTGCCAGCAGCTTAGCGGGAGTGCCGAACAATGAGCAGTTCTTC
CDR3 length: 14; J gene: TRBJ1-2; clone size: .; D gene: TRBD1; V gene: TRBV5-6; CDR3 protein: CASSTRDRNYGYTF; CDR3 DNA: TGTGCCAGCAGCACCCGGGACAGAAACTATGGCTACACCTTC
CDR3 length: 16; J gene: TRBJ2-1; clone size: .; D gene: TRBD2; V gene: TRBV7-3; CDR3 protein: CASRPGLAGDYNEQFF; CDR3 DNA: TGTGCCAGCAGACCAGGACTAGCGGGAGACTACAATGAGCAGTTCTTC
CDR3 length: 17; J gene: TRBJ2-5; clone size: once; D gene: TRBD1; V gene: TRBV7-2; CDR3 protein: CASSPALFDRGSHLEYF; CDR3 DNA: TGTGCCAGCAGCCCCGCTCTATTTGACAGGGGCTCCCACCTAGAGTACTTC
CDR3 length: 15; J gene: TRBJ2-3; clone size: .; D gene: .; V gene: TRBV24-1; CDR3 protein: CATSFGGLGADTQYF; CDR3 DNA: TGTGCCACCAGTTTTGGGGGGCTAGGTGCAGATACGCAGTATTTT
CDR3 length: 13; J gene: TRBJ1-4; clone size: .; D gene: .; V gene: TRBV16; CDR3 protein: CASSQWAGEKLFF; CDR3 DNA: TGTGCCAGCAGCCAATGGGCAGGCGAAAAACTGTTTTTT
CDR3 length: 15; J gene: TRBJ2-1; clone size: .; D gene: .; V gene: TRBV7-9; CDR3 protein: CASSLLAITDNEQFF; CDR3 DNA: TGTGCCAGCAGCTTATTAGCCATAACAGACAATGAGCAGTTCTTC
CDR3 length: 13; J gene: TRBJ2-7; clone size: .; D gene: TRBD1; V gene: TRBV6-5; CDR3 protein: CASRISQGYEQYF; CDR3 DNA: TGTGCCAGCAGGATCTCACAGGGGTACGAGCAGTACTTC
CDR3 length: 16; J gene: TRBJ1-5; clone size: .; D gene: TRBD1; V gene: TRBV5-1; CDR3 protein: CASSLTGTGGSQPQHF; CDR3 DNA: TGCGCCAGCAGCTTAACCGGGACAGGGGGTTCTCAGCCCCAGCATTTT
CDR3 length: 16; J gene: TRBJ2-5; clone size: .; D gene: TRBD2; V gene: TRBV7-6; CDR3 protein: CASSLGTSGAQETQYF; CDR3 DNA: TGTGCCAGCAGCTTAGGGACTAGCGGGGCCCAAGAGACCCAGTACTTC
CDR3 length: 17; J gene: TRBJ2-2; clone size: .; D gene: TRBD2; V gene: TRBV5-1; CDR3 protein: CASSLTLLAGGPGELFF; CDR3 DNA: TGCGCCAGCAGCTTGACCTTACTAGCGGGAGGCCCCGGGGAGCTGTTTTTT
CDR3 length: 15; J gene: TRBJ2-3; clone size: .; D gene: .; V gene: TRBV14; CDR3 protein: CASSQVDEPGDTQYF; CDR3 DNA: TGTGCCAGCAGCCAAGTAGATGAACCCGGAGATACGCAGTATTTT
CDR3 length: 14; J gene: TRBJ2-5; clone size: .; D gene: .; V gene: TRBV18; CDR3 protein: CASSAPPREETQYF; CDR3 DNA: TGTGCCAGCTCAGCGCCCCCAAGAGAAGAGACCCAGTACTTC
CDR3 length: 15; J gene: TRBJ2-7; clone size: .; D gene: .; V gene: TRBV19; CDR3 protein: CASSITGLADYEQYF; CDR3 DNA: TGTGCCAGTAGTATTACAGGGCTGGCAGACTACGAGCAGTACTTC
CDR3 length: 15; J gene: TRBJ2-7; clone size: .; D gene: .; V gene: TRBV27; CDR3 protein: CASSYRDKGFYEQYF; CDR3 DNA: TGTGCCAGCAGTTATCGGGATAAGGGGTTTTACGAGCAGTACTTC
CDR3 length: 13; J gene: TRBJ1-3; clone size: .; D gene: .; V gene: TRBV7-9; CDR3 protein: CASGAASGNTIYF; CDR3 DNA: TGTGCCAGCGGGGCAGCCTCTGGAAACACCATATATTTT
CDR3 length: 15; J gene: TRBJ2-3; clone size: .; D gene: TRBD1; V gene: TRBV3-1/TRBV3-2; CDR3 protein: CASSPRDRAPGTQYF; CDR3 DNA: TGTGCCAGCAGCCCCCGGGACAGGGCACCAGGTACGCAGTATTTT
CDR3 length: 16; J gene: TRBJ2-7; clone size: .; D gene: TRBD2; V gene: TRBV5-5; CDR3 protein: CASSLAGLAGVYEQYF; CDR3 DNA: TGTGCCAGCAGCTTGGCAGGACTAGCGGGGGTCTACGAGCAGTACTTC
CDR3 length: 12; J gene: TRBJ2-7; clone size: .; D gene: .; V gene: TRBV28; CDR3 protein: CASSLHPYEQYF; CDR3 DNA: TGTGCCAGCAGTTTGCACCCCTACGAGCAGTACTTC
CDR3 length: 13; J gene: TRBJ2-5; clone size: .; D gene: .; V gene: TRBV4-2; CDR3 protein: CASSQDTGETQYF; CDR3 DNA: TGTGCCAGCAGCCAAGATACGGGGGAGACCCAGTACTTC
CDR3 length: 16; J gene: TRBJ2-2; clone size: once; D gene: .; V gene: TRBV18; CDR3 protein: CASSPVLARNTGELFF; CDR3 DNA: TGTGCCAGCTCCCCCGTCCTAGCGAGGAACACCGGGGAGCTGTTTTTT
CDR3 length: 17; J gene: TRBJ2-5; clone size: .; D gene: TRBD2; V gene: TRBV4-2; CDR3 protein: CASSQGDGLALQETQYF; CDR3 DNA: TGTGCCAGCAGCCAAGGGGACGGACTAGCGTTACAAGAGACCCAGTACTTC
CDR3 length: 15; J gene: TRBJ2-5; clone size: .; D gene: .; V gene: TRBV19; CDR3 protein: CASSIGLTGWEAQYF; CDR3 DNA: TGTGCCAGTAGTATAGGCCTGACAGGGTGGGAGGCCCAGTACTTC
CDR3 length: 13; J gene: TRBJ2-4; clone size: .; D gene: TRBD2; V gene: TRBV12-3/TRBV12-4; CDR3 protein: CASSGTREGIQYF; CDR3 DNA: TGTGCCAGCAGTGGGACTAGGGAGGGCATTCAGTATTTC
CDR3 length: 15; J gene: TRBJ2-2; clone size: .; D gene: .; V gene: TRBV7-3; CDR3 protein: CASSLLTGNTGELFF; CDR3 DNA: TGTGCCAGCAGCTTATTGACAGGCAACACCGGGGAGCTGTTTTTT
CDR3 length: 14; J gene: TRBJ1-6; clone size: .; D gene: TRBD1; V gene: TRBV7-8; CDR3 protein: CASSSGQGNSPLHF; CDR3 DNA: TGTGCCAGCAGCTCGGGACAGGGGAATTCACCCCTCCACTTT
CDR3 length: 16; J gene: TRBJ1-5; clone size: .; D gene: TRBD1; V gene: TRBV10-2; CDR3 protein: CASSFGTGTGGQPQHF; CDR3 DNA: TGCGCCAGCAGTTTCGGAACCGGGACAGGGGGACAGCCCCAGCATTTT
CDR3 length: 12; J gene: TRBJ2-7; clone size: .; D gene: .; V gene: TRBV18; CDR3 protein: CASSGGHDEQYF; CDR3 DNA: TGTGCCAGCTCCGGAGGGCACGACGAGCAGTACTTC
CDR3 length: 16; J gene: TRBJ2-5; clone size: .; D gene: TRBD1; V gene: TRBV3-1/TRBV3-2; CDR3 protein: CASSQTPGTGGETQYF; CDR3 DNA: TGTGCCAGCAGCCAAACTCCCGGGACAGGGGGAGAGACCCAGTACTTC
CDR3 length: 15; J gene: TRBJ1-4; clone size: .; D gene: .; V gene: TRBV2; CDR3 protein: CASSENWEEGEKLFF; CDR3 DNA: TGTGCCAGCAGTGAAAATTGGGAAGAGGGTGAAAAACTGTTTTTT
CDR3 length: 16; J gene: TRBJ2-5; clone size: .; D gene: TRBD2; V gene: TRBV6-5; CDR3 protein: CASSYASGRGKETQYF; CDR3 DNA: TGTGCCAGCAGTTACGCTAGCGGGAGGGGTAAAGAGACCCAGTACTTC
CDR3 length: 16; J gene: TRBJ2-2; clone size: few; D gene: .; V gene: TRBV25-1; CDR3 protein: CASSESVGSNTGELFF; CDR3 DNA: TGTGCCAGCAGTGAATCCGTGGGCTCGAACACCGGGGAGCTGTTTTTT
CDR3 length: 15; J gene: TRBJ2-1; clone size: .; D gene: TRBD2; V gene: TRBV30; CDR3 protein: CAWNLGLAGGNEQFF; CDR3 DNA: TGTGCCTGGAACCTGGGACTAGCGGGAGGCAATGAGCAGTTCTTC
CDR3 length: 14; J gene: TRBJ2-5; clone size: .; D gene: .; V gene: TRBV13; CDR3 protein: CASSARRRGETQYF; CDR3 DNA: TGTGCCAGCAGCGCCCGACGGCGTGGAGAGACCCAGTACTTC
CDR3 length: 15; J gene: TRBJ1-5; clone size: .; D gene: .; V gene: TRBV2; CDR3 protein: CASSAQGNSNQPQHF; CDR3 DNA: TGTGCCAGCAGTGCACAGGGAAATAGCAATCAGCCCCAGCATTTT
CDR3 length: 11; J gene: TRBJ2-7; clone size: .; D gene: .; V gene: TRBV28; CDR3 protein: CASSVTAEQYF; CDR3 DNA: TGTGCCAGCAGTGTAACGGCCGAGCAGTACTTC
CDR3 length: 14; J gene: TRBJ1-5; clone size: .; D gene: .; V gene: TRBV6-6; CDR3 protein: CASSYVQSNQPQHF; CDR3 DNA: TGTGCCAGCAGTTATGTGCAGTCTAATCAGCCCCAGCATTTT
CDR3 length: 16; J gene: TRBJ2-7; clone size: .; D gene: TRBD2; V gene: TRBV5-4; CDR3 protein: CASSLGGSSGIFEQYF; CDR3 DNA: TGTGCCAGCAGCTTGGGCGGGTCTAGCGGGATATTCGAGCAGTACTTC
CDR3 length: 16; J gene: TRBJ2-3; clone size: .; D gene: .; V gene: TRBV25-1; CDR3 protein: CASSESGRGTTDTQYF; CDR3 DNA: TGTGCCAGCAGTGAAAGTGGCCGGGGGACCACAGATACGCAGTATTTT
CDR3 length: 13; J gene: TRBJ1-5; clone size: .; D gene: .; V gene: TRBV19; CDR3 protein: CASSASFGGPQHF; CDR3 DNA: TGTGCCAGTAGTGCAAGCTTCGGGGGGCCCCAGCATTTT
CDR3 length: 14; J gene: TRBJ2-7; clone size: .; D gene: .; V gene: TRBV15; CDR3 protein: CATSRRRSSYEQYF; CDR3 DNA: TGTGCCACCAGCAGACGCCGGAGCTCCTACGAGCAGTACTTC
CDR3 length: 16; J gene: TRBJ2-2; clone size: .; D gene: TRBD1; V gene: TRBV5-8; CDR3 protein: CASSLAYGQGTGELFF; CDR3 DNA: TGTGCCAGCAGCTTGGCCTACGGACAGGGGACCGGGGAGCTGTTTTTT
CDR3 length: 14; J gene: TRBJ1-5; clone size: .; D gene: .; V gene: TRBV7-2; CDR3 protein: CASSLAGSNQPQHF; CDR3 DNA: TGTGCCAGCAGCTTGGCCGGAAGCAATCAGCCCCAGCATTTT